Listed below are T cell receptor beta chains from one sample, sequenced in a study of T-cell reconstitution after alpha-beta-depleted transplantation in children. TCRdb recomputed calls from the PCR reads with MiXCR, one row per CDR3 protein. The sample has around 340,000 distinct CDR3 sequences, approximately 12% seen once. The sequences come from PBMCs, collected from the stem cell graft. Receptors originate from a human donor who donated a stem cell graft to a child with Fanconi anemia. Both conserved end residues are part of each CDR3. D genes are given only for firm matches. Rows give clone size only sometimes, using once, few, many, or a class for an expanded clone.

-,TRBJ1-5,TRBV21-1,-,TGTGCCAGCAGCAAAGGGGAGGGCAGCAATCAGCCCCAGCATTTT,CASSKGEGSNQPQHF
TRBD1,TRBJ2-7,TRBV3-1,-,TGTGCCAGCAGCCCGGAGACACAGGGGAGTCAGTACTTC,CASSPETQGSQYF
-,TRBJ2-1,TRBV7-2,few,TGTGCCAGCAGCTTCCTGATAAGTAATGACGGCAATGAGCAGTTCTTC,CASSFLISNDGNEQFF
-,TRBJ2-6,TRBV5-6,few,TGTGCCAGCAGCGCCTCCGGAGTCTCTGGGGCCAACGTCCTGACTTTC,CASSASGVSGANVLTF
TRBD1,TRBJ1-2,TRBV19,once,TGTGCCGCAGAGACAGGGAATGGCTACACCTTC,CAAETGNGYTF
-,TRBJ2-2,TRBV20-1,many,TGCAGTGCTAGGGGGGAGAACACCGGGGAGCTGTTTTTT,CSARGENTGELFF
-,TRBJ2-1,TRBV4-1,-,TGCGCCAGCAGCCAAGATGGGACGGCCTATGAGCAGTTCTTC,CASSQDGTAYEQFF
-,TRBJ1-1,TRBV3-1,few,TGTGCCAGCAGTAAATCTCAGCGGCCTGCGGGAGCTTTCTTT,CASSKSQRPAGAFF
-,TRBJ2-1,TRBV30,-,TGTGCCTGGATGGACAATGAGCAGTTCTTC,CAWMDNEQFF
-,TRBJ1-1,TRBV11-2,-,TGTGCCAGCAGCCTTCTAGTCGGGGGTGAAGCTTTCTTT,CASSLLVGGEAFF
-,TRBJ1-1,TRBV7-9,few,TGTGCCAGCAGCTTGGACGGAAAGACTGAAGCTTTCTTT,CASSLDGKTEAFF
-,TRBJ2-6,TRBV7-6,few,TGTGCCAGCAGCGGCCTGGCGGCCAACGTCCTGACTTTC,CASSGLAANVLTF
TRBD2,TRBJ2-7,TRBV15,-,TGTGCCACCAGCAGAGATCCGTTTAGCGGGGGGGCAGGCGAGCAGTACTTC,CATSRDPFSGGAGEQYF
-,TRBJ2-2,TRBV5-6,-,TGTGCCAGCAGCTCGGGGGAACTGAACACCGGGGAGCTGTTTTTT,CASSSGELNTGELFF
TRBD1,TRBJ2-1,TRBV24-1,-,TGTGCCACCAGCCGCAGGGACAGGGGGCTTCAGCAGTTCTTC,CATSRRDRGLQQFF
-,TRBJ1-5,TRBV20-1,-,TGCAGTGCTAGAGGGTCCTCGGATCAGCCCCAGCATTTT,CSARGSSDQPQHF
-,TRBJ1-5,TRBV6-2/TRBV6-3,few,TGTGCCAGCAGTTACCCCCAGACGGGGAATCAGCCCCAGCATTTT,CASSYPQTGNQPQHF
-,TRBJ2-5,TRBV20-1,-,TGCAGTGCTAGAAAGGAGACCCAGTACTTC,CSARKETQYF
-,TRBJ2-1,TRBV14,-,TGTGCCAGCAGCCATCTGGAGGGGGGGTTGGCCAATGAGCAGTTCTTC,CASSHLEGGLANEQFF
-,TRBJ2-2,TRBV5-1,-,TGCGCCAGCAGCTCATCCCAAGGGACCGGGGAGCTGTTTTTT,CASSSSQGTGELFF
-,TRBJ1-2,TRBV4-2,-,TGTGCCAGCAGCCAAGATCGAAAGGTTGGCTACACCTTC,CASSQDRKVGYTF
-,TRBJ1-1,TRBV20-1,many,TGCAGTGCCACTAAAGGGGGGATCACTGAAGCTTTCTTT,CSATKGGITEAFF
-,TRBJ2-6,TRBV5-1,-,TGCGCCAGCAGCTCTAGACAGGATATCTCTGGGGCCAACGTCCTGACTTTC,CASSSRQDISGANVLTF
-,TRBJ1-2,TRBV6-1,few,TGTGCCAGCAGTCGCCTCCTGGGGGGGCGCTCGGATGGCTACACCTTC,CASSRLLGGRSDGYTF
-,TRBJ1-2,TRBV25-1,few,TGTGCCAGCAGTGCGGCGGGCGCAACCTATGGCTACACCTTC,CASSAAGATYGYTF
-,TRBJ2-7,TRBV6-2/TRBV6-3,-,TGTGCCAGCAGTTCCCCGGCGCCATCCGAGCAGTACTTC,CASSSPAPSEQYF